Sequencing of this T cell receptor beta chain was carried out in a study of response to subunit inactivated influenza vaccine. Notes on this clonotype: What it binds is unknown. Given a much more abundant clone one base away, this may be a read error.

Germline CDR1 reads SGHRS; CDR2 reads YFSETQ. This CDR3 is built from 15 residues. Study-level findings and limits: Authors suggested each seasonal influenza vaccination recruits few new T cells.

A single record per CDR3 protein comes from TCRdb applying MiXCR to the RT-PCR reads. Counted here are about 570,000 distinct CDR3 sequences, about an eighth occurring once; the ten biggest clones make up 10% to 13%. The sequencing used PBMCs from blood, collected on the day of vaccination. The chain is built from TRBV5-1 and TRBJ2-3; the match to TRBD2 covers 9 bases. The sequence was obtained from a man aged 45-65 years who received an inactivated influenza vaccine. The CDR3 reads CAISFTSGSTDTQYF. The CDR3 nucleotides read TGCGCCATCAGCTTTACTAGCGGGAGCACAGATACGCAGTATTTT.